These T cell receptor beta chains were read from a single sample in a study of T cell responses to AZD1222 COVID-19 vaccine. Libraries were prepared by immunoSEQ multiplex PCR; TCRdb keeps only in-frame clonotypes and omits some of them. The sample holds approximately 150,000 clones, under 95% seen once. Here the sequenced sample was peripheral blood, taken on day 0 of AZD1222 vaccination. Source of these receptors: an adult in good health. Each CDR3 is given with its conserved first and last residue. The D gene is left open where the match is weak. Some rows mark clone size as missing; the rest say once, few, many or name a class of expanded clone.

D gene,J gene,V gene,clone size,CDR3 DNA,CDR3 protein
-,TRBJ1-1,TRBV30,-,TGTGCCTGGAGTTTGCTTCCCGGGGCTGAAGCTTTCTTT,CAWSLLPGAEAFF
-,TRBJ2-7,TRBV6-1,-,TGTGCCAGCAGTGATCGGCAGAGTCGGGCCGAGCAGTACTTC,CASSDRQSRAEQYF
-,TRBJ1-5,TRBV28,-,TGTGCCAGCACCCACCGGGACCAGCCCCAGCATTTT,CASTHRDQPQHF
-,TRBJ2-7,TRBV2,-,TGTGCCAGCACCAATCCCCCCCTCTACGAGCAGTACTTC,CASTNPPLYEQYF
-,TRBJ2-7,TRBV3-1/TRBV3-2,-,TGTGCCAGCAGCCAAGATAACTCGGGAACCCACTACGAGCAGTACTTC,CASSQDNSGTHYEQYF
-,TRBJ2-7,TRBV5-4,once,TGTGCCAGCAGCGAGTCCTCTAGGGGCGGGTCCTACGAGCAGTACTTC,CASSESSRGGSYEQYF
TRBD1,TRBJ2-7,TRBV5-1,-,TGCGCCAGCAGCTTGAGACAGGGGGACTACGAGCAGTACTTC,CASSLRQGDYEQYF
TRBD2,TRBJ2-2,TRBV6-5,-,TGTGCCAGCCGAAGGGCGAGCGGGATCACCGGGGAGCTGTTTTTT,CASRRASGITGELFF
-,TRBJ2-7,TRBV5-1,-,TGCGCCAGCACCCCATCGGGACCCTCCTACGAGCAGTACTTC,CASTPSGPSYEQYF
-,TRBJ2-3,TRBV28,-,TGTGCCAGCAGCACCCCCCGAGGAGGGGGCGCAGATACGCAGTATTTT,CASSTPRGGGADTQYF
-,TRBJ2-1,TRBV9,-,TGTGCCAGCAGCTCGAGGGGGTCCCACACCTACAATGAGCAGTTCTTC,CASSSRGSHTYNEQFF
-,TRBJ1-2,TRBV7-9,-,TGTGCCAGCAGCCCTCGGACAGCCTATGGCTACACCTTT,CASSPRTAYGYTF
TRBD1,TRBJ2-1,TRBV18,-,TGTGCCAGCTCGCCGCCTCGGGGACAGGGCTCCGACGGTGGTGAGCAGTTCTTC,CASSPPRGQGSDGGEQFF
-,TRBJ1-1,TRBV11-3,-,TGTGCCAGCAGCCGGGGGTTCGAAGCTTTCTTT,CASSRGFEAFF
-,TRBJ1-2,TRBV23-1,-,TGCGCCAGCAGCCAAGGAGCCGGAGGAGGCTACACCTTC,CASSQGAGGGYTF
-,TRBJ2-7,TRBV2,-,-,CASSFGQGASF
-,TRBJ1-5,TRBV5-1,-,TGCGCCAGCAGCTTGGAGGCAGGGAATCAGCCCCAGCATTTT,CASSLEAGNQPQHF
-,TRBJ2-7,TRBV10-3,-,TGTGCCATCAGGTTGCAGGGGGGTTCCGAGCAGTACTTC,CAIRLQGGSEQYF
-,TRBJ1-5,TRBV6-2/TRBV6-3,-,TGTGCCAGCAGTTTTGGGCCGGATCAGCCCCAGCATTTT,CASSFGPDQPQHF
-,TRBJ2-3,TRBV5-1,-,TGCGCCAGCAGCTTGAGCTTGGCGGGAAAGACAGATACGCAGTATTTT,CASSLSLAGKTDTQYF
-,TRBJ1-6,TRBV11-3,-,TGTGCCAGCAGCTCAGATAATTCACCCCTCCACTTT,CASSSDNSPLHF
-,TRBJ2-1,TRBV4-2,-,TGTGCCAGCAGCCCGCCCCGTGGGGATGAGCAGTTCTTC,CASSPPRGDEQFF
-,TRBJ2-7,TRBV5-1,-,TGCGCCAGCAGCGGGCGGGCCCCCTACGAGCAGTACTTC,CASSGRAPYEQYF
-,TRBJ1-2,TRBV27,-,TGTGCCAGCAGTTTATTGAGGGAAGGCGGCTACACCTTC,CASSLLREGGYTF
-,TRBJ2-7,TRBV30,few,TGTGCCTGGAGTGTCGCATACGGGGAAACCTACGAGCAGTACTTC,CAWSVAYGETYEQYF
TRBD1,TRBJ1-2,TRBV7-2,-,TGTGCCAGCAGCCCCGGGGCAGGGGGAGGCTACACCTTC,CASSPGAGGGYTF
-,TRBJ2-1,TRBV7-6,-,TGTGCCAGCAGCCCCTCCGAATCTGAGCAGTTCTTC,CASSPSESEQFF
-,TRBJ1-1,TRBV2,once,TGTGCCAGCAGTACCGGGGGTTCAATTGAAGCTTTCTTT,CASSTGGSIEAFF
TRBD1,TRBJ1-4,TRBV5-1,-,TGCGCCAGCAGCTCCCCGGGACAGCAAGAAAAACTGTTTTTT,CASSSPGQQEKLFF
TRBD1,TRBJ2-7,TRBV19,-,TGTGCCAGTAGTCCCCGTTCCGGGACAGGGGGCCTTCCTGCCTACGAGCAGTACTTC,CASSPRSGTGGLPAYEQYF
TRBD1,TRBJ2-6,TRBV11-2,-,TGTGCCAGCAACCCCCCCGGGACAGCTTCTGGGGCCAACGTCCTGACTTTC,CASNPPGTASGANVLTF
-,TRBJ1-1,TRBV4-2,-,TGTGCCAGCAGCCAAGCAGAGACCGTTGCTACTGAAGCTTTCTTT,CASSQAETVATEAFF
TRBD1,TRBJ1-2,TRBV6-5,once,TGTGCCAGCAGTTACTCAGGGGGCCCAAGGGGCTACACCTTC,CASSYSGGPRGYTF
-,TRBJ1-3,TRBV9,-,TGTGCCAGCAGCCCTTCAGGTCTAATAGGGGGAAACACCATATATTTT,CASSPSGLIGGNTIYF
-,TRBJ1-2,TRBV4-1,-,TGCGCCAGCAGCCAAGTGGGGGGATTGACTAACTATGGCTACACCTTC,CASSQVGGLTNYGYTF
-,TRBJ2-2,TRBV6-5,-,TGTGCCAGCAGAAGGACAGGGGAGCTGTTTTTT,CASRRTGELFF
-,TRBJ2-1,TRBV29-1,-,TGCAGCGTCCTCCTTCTGAATGAGCAGTTCTTC,CSVLLLNEQFF
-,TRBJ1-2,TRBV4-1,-,TGCGCCAGCAGCCCGGGGTCAGGGGCTAACTATGGCTACACCTTC,CASSPGSGANYGYTF
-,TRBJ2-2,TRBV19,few,TGTGCCAGTAGTATAGCAGTGACCACCGGGGAGCTGTTTTTT,CASSIAVTTGELFF
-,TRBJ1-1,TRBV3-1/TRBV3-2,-,TGTGCCAGCAGCCAAGGGCACCTAAACACTGAAGCTTTCTTT,CASSQGHLNTEAFF
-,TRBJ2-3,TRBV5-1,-,TGCGCCAGCAGCTTGATAGTACCCGCGAGCACAGATACGCAGTATTTT,CASSLIVPASTDTQYF
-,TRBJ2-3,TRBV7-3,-,TGTGCCAGCAGCTTAAGCGGGACCAGCACAGATACGCAGTATTTT,CASSLSGTSTDTQYF
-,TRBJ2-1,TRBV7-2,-,TGTGCCAGCAGCTTGAGTTGGGGTGAGCAGTTCTTC,CASSLSWGEQFF
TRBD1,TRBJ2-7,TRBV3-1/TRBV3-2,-,TGTGCCAGCAGCCAAGGGGGGCCTCGGGACAGGGCAACCTACGAGCAGTACTTC,CASSQGGPRDRATYEQYF
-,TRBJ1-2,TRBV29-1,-,TGCAGCGTTGACAGGGGTGGGGGCTATGGCTACACCTTC,CSVDRGGGYGYTF
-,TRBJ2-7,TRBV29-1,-,TGCAGCGTTGGAAGTACCTACGAGCAGTACTTC,CSVGSTYEQYF
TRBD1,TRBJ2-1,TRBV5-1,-,TGCGCCAGCAGCTTGGTACAGGGGCCCGAGCAGTTCTTC,CASSLVQGPEQFF
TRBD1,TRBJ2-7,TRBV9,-,TGTGCCAGCAGCGTGACAGGGGGCTCCTACGAGCAGTACTTC,CASSVTGGSYEQYF
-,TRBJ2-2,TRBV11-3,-,TGTGCCAGCAGCTTAGTCATTGGGACCGGGGAGCTGTTTTTT,CASSLVIGTGELFF
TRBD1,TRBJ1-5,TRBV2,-,TGTGCCAGCAGGGAAAACCGACAGGGGGGCAATCAGCCCCAGCATTTT,CASRENRQGGNQPQHF
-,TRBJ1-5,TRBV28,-,TGTGCCAGCAGCCCCAGGGTGAGGAGCAATCAGCCCCAGCATTTT,CASSPRVRSNQPQHF
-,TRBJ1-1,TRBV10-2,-,TGCGCCAGCAGTGTGACAGAGGCGAACACTGAAGCTTTCTTT,CASSVTEANTEAFF
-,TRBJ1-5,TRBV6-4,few,TGTGCCAGCAGTTCCGAAAGCAATCAGCCCCAGCATTTT,CASSSESNQPQHF